One sample yielded the 3 T cell receptor beta chains listed below, sequenced in a study of T-cell reconstitution after alpha-beta-depleted transplantation in children. This sample's TCRbeta library carried unique molecular identifier barcodes. A single record per CDR3 protein comes from TCRdb applying MiXCR to the PCR reads. This table has 200,000 to 300,000 distinct CDR3 sequences, roughly 23% appearing once. Here the sequenced sample was PBMCs, taken before TCRalphabeta/CD19-depleted stem cell transplant. The source is a girl aged 2 to 10 with Fanconi anemia, due to receive a stem cell transplant.

In regard to this clonotype: An end of the junction differs from the germline gene, which may be a read error. This rearrangement joins TRBV27 to TRBJ2-1; D is unresolved. The germline V gene has CDR1 MNHEY and CDR2 SMNVEV (reference sequence). The CDR3 has 12 residues. CDR3: CASSFGYNEQFF. Written as DNA, the CDR3 is TGCGCCAGCAGCTTTGGGTACAATGAGCAGTTCTTC.

The V gene is TRBV11-2, the J gene TRBJ2-1, with 9 bases identical to TRBD1. V trimming: 5 bases; J trimming: 6 bases; junction bases outside the gene matches: 26. Per the germline V gene, CDR1 is SGHAT and CDR2 is FQNNGV. CDR3 length equals 21 residues. CDR3 coding DNA: TGTGCCAGCAGCCCCCGAATTCGGACAGGGGAGGAAATGAAGCTAGGCAATGAGCAGTTCTTC. It encodes CASSPRIRTGEEMKLGNEQFF.

This clonotype has more than one count but fewer than ten. V and J are TRBV5-1 and TRBJ2-1; 13 nucleotides align to TRBD2. Trimming cost V 4 bases and J 0 bases; bases outside gene matches: 13. This CDR3 comprises 20 residues. Germline loops: CDR1 SGHRS, CDR2 YFSETQ. CDR3 DNA sequence: TGCGCCAGCAGCCCCGGACTAGCGGGAGTTAGAGTTCCCTCCTACAATGAGCAGTTCTTC. Translated: CASSPGLAGVRVPSYNEQFF.